This TCR beta chain is from a study of T cell repertoires in cytomegalovirus infection. From the reads, TCRdb called clonotypes with MiXCR, one entry per CDR3 protein. The sample lists approximately 7,500 distinct CDR3 sequences; approximately 52% were seen once. Details on this clonotype: Its matching antigen is unknown.

Sequencing was carried out using PBMCs, sequenced either directly or after in vitro stimulation (not recorded which). The TCR comes from a human donor in good health (CMV status not recorded). Some clones in this sample may be carry-over from other donors' samples.

The CDR3 DNA sequence: TGTGCCAGCAGCTTAGGGGACGTAACTCCGACAGGGTTTGGGAGTGGCCGCACCTTC. Protein sequence: CASSLGDVTPTGFGSGRTF. J is TRBJ1-2 and V is TRBV7-8; TRBD1 matches at 7 bases. Per germline, CDR1 SGHVS and CDR2 FQNEAQ. V lost 1 base, J lost 13 bases, and 27 bases stayed unmatched. The CDR3 has 19 amino acids.